This entry features one TCR beta chain sequence. The data originate from a study of blood T cell repertoires in COVID-19. For the study at large: The United States, Italy and Spain provided the acute and convalescent COVID-19 samples. PBMCs, B-cell-depleted T cells, or T cells provided the cDNA or gDNA that made up the material.

Sequencing used immunoSEQ multiplex PCR; TCRdb keeps in-frame clones, though not all of them. The data hold around 170,000 clones, with 75% to 90% observed a single time. The sequence was collected from a woman aged 40 to 49 with acute or convalescent COVID-19. Sample: peripheral blood.

In DNA form, the CDR3 reads TGCGCCAGCAGCCCCGGGACAGGGGCGTACAATCAGCCCCAGCATTTT. Residues: CASSPGTGAYNQPQHF. The chain has TRBV5-1 and TRBJ1-5, with 10 bases that match TRBD1. CDR1 SGHRS and CDR2 YFSETQ come from the germline V gene. This CDR3 spans 16 amino acids. Trimming removed 4 bases from V and 3 bases from J; junction bases left unmatched: 7.